The rows below give T cell receptor beta chains drawn from one sample of a study of blood T cell repertoires in COVID-19. Method: immunoSEQ multiplex PCR; TCRdb's copy keeps in-frame clones and lacks some. The sample has roughly 100,000 clones; 79% are singletons. The source material was peripheral blood. These receptors were taken from a woman aged 80 or older with active or convalescent COVID-19. Each CDR3 is given with its conserved first and last residue. Fields, in order: J gene, clone size, D gene, V gene, CDR3 protein, CDR3 DNA. The D gene is left open where the match is weak. Size is omitted from some rows. Given values are once, few, many or a class for expanded clones.

J gene: TRBJ1-6; clone size: NA; D gene: NA; V gene: TRBV5-1; CDR3 protein: CASSSGLDLSPLHF; CDR3 DNA: TGTGCCAGCAGCTCCGGACTGGATCTTTCACCCCTCCACTTT
J gene: TRBJ1-4; clone size: NA; D gene: TRBD1; V gene: TRBV27; CDR3 protein: CASSTRQGAGEKLFF; CDR3 DNA: TGTGCCAGCAGCACGAGACAGGGGGCGGGCGAAAAACTGTTTTTT
J gene: TRBJ1-2; clone size: once; D gene: TRBD1; V gene: TRBV10-3; CDR3 protein: CAINPGQDYGYTF; CDR3 DNA: TGTGCCATCAATCCGGGACAGGACTATGGCTACACCTTC
J gene: TRBJ2-4; clone size: NA; D gene: TRBD1; V gene: TRBV5-6; CDR3 protein: CASGLRGQATKNIQYF; CDR3 DNA: TGTGCCAGCGGACTGCGGGGACAGGCCACCAAAAACATTCAGTACTTC
J gene: TRBJ1-2; clone size: NA; D gene: NA; V gene: TRBV2; CDR3 protein: CASSPQGWVYGYTF; CDR3 DNA: TGTGCCAGCAGTCCACAGGGTTGGGTCTATGGCTACACCTTC
J gene: TRBJ2-7; clone size: NA; D gene: NA; V gene: TRBV6-2/TRBV6-3; CDR3 protein: CASSYGAGRFVYEQYF; CDR3 DNA: TGTGCCAGCAGTTACGGCGCAGGTCGGTTTGTCTACGAGCAGTACTTC
J gene: TRBJ2-7; clone size: NA; D gene: TRBD1; V gene: TRBV4-1; CDR3 protein: CASSQDQTGLEQYF; CDR3 DNA: TGCGCCAGCAGCCAAGATCAGACAGGGCTCGAGCAGTACTTC
J gene: TRBJ1-4; clone size: once; D gene: TRBD1; V gene: TRBV5-1; CDR3 protein: CASSLGLTGDAANEKLFF; CDR3 DNA: TGCGCCAGCAGCTTGGGTTTGACAGGGGATGCCGCTAATGAAAAACTGTTTTTT
J gene: TRBJ2-1; clone size: NA; D gene: NA; V gene: TRBV15; CDR3 protein: CATSRDAVGEQFF; CDR3 DNA: TGTGCCACCAGCAGAGATGCGGTGGGTGAGCAGTTCTTC
J gene: TRBJ1-4; clone size: NA; D gene: NA; V gene: TRBV5-1; CDR3 protein: CASSPLTTSNEKLFF; CDR3 DNA: TGCGCCAGCAGCCCCCTGACAACCTCTAATGAAAAACTGTTTTTT